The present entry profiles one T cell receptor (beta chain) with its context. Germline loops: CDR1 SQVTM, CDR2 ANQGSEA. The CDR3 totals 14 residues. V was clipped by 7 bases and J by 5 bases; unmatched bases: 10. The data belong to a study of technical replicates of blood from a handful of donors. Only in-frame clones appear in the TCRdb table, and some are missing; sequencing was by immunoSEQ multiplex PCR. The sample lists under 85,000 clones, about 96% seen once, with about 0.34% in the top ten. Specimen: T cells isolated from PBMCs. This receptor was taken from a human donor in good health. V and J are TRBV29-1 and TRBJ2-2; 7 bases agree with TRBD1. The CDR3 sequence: CSAMNRGETGELFF. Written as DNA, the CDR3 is TGCAGCGCTATGAACAGGGGCGAGACCGGGGAGCTGTTTTTT.